This T cell receptor beta chain is from a study of beta chain features in type 1 diabetes. For the study at large: Investigators examined roughly 99,000,000 sorted cells across all samples. Broader study findings: Individuals with type 1 diabetes displayed fewer insertions and more deletions at VDJ junctions. Compared with healthy donors, patients appeared to share more similar naive, central memory and regulatory TCRB repertoires. In all four CD4+ subsets, TCRB CDR3 length was significantly, moderately reduced in type 1 diabetes.

Reverse transcription of all isolated RNA meant that expressed TCRB transcripts were sequenced. Only in-frame clones appear in the TCRdb table, and some are missing; sequencing was by immunoSEQ multiplex PCR. The sample yields 300,000 or so clones, roughly an eighth seen once. This clone was observed a few times. Antigen specificity is unknown. The sequenced sample consisted of naive CD4+ T cells from blood. The receptor was derived from a young man with type 1 diabetes.

CDR3 in DNA: TGCGCCAGCAGCTTGGACTACAACAATGAGCAGTTCTTC. It is translated as CASSLDYNNEQFF. This sequence joins TRBV5-1 and TRBJ2-1; D not certain. The CDR3 has 13 amino acids. In germline, CDR1 is SGHRS, CDR2 YFSETQ. V lost 0 bases and J lost 5, with 6 bases in between.